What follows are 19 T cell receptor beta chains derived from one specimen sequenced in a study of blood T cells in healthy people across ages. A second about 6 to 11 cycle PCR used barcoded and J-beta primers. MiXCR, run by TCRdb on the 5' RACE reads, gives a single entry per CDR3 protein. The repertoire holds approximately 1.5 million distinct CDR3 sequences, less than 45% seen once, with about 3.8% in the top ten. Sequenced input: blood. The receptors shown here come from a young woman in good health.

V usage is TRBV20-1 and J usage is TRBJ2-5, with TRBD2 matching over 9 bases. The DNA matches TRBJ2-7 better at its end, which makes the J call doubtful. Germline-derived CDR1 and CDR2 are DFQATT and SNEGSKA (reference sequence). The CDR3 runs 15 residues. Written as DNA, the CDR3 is TGCAGTGCTAGAGTTCGAGCGGGGGGTCCCTACGAGCAGTACTTC. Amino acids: CSARVRAGGPYEQYF.

CDR3 sequence reads: CATSGAGTSGSHEQFF. The CDR3, as DNA: TGTGCCACCAGCGGAGCCGGGACTAGCGGGAGCCATGAGCAGTTCTTC. The chain joins TRBV15 to TRBJ2-1; 14 positions match TRBD2. Germline V gene lookup returns CDR1 LNHNV and CDR2 YYDKDF (reference sequence). The CDR3 extends over 16 amino acids. Losses at the gene ends were 5 bases for V and 8 bases for J; bases not matched to a gene: 8.

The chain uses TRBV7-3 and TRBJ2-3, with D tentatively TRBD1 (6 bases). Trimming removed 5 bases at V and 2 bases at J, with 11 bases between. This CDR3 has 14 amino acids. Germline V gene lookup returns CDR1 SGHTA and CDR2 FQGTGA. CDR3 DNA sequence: TGTGCCAGCAGCCAAACGGGACACACAGATACGCAGTATTTT. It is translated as CASSQTGHTDTQYF.

The CDR3 region has the DNA TGCAGTGCTTCCGCCTTGGGCGGGGAGCTGTTTTTT. It encodes CSASALGGELFF. V usage is TRBV20-1 and J usage is TRBJ2-2; D gene unclear. The length of the CDR3 is 12 residues. V lost 5 bases and J lost 7, with 11 bases in between. Germline V lookup: CDR1 DFQATT, CDR2 SNEGSKA (reference sequence).

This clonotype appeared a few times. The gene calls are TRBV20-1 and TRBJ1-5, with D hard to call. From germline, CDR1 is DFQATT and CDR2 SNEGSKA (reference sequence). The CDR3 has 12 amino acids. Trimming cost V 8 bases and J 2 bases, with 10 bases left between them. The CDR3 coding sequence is TGCAGTTTAAACGAGGGCAATCAGCCCCAGCATTTT. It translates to CSLNEGNQPQHF.

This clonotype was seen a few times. CDR3 region: CASSLVVGASGANVLTF. CDR3 sequence (DNA): TGTGCCAGCAGCTTAGTGGTCGGAGCCTCTGGGGCCAACGTCCTGACTTTC. The chain is built from TRBV7-2 and TRBJ2-6; D not certain. Germline V gene data show CDR1 as SGHTA and CDR2 as FQGNSA. The CDR3 totals 17 residues. Trimming removed 1 base from V and 0 bases from J, with 10 bases in between.

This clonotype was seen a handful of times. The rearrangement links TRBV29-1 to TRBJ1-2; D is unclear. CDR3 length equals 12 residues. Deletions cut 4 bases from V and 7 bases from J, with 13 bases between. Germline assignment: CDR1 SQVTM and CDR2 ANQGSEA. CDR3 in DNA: TGCAGCGTTGCCTGGGGATGGGCTGGCTACACCTTC. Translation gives CSVAWGWAGYTF.

In nucleotides, the CDR3 is TGTGCCAGCAGGATGGAGACTAGCGGGGTCCCATCGGCAATCTACGAGCAGTACTTC. Translating it yields CASRMETSGVPSAIYEQYF. This chain joins TRBV11-2 and TRBJ2-7; TRBD2 matches 11 bases. CDR3 length: 19 residues. Germline lookup yields CDR1 SGHAT and CDR2 FQNNGV. With 6 bases clipped from V and 3 bases from J, the junction kept 19 bases outside the gene matches.

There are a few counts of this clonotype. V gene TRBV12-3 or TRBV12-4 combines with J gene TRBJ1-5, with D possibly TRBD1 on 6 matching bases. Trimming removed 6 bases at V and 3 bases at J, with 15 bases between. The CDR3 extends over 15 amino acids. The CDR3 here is CASSPEGDLNQPQHF. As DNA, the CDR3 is TGTGCCAGCAGCCCAGAGGGGGACCTCAATCAGCCCCAGCATTTT.

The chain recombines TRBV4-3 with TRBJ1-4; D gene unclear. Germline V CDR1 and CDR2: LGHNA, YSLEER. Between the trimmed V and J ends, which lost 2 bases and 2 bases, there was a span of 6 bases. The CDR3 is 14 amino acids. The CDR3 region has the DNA TGCGCCAGCAGCCAACATGATACTAATGAAAAACTGTTTTTT. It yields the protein CASSQHDTNEKLFF.

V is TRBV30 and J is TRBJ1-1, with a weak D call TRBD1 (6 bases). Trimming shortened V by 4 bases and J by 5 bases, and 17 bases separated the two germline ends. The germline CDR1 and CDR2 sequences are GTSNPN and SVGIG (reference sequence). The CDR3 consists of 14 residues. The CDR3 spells CAWITTGWKTEAFF. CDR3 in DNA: TGTGCCTGGATAACTACAGGGTGGAAGACTGAAGCTTTCTTT.

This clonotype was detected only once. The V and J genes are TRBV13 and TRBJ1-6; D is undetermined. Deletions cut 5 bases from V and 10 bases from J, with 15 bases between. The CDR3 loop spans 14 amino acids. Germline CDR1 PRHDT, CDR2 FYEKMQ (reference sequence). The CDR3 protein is CASSPRGNGSPLHF. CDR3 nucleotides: TGTGCCAGCAGCCCCCGAGGTAACGGGTCACCCCTCCACTTT. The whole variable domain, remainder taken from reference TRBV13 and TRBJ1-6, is AAGVIQSPRHLIKEKRETATLKCYPIPRHDTVYWYQQGPGQDPQFLISFYEKMQSDKGSIPDRFSAQQFSDYHSELNMSSLELGDSALYFCASSPRGNGSPLHFGNGTRLTVT.

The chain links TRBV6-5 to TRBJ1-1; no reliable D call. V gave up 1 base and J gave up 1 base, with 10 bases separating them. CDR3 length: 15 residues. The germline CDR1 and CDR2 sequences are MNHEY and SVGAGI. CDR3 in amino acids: CASSYWRQANTEAFF. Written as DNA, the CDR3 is TGTGCCAGCAGTTACTGGAGACAAGCGAACACTGAAGCTTTCTTT.

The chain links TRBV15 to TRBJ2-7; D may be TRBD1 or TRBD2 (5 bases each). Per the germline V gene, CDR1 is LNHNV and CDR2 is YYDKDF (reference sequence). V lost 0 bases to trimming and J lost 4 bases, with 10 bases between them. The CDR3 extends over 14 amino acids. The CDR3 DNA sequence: TGTGCCACCAGCAGAGAGGGGGTCAGTTACGAGCAGTACTTC. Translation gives CATSREGVSYEQYF.

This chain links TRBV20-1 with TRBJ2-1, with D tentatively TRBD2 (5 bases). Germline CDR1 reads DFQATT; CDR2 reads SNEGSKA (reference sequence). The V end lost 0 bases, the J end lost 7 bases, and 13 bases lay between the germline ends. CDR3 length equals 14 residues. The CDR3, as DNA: TGCAGTGCTAGAGATATACGGGGAAGAAATGAGCAGTTCTTC. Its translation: CSARDIRGRNEQFF.

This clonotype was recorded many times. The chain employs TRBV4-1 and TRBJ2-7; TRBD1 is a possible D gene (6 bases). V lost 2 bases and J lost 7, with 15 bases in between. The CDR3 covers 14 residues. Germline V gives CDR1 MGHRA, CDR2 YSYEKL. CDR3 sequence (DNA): TGCGCCAGCAGCCAATATTGGCAGGGGAATGAGCAGTACTTC. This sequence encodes CASSQYWQGNEQYF.

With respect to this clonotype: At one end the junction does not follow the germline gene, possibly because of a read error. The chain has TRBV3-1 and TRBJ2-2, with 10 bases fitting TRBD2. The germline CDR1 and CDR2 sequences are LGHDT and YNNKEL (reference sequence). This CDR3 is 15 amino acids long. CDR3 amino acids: CASSHGAGGPGELFF. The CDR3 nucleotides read TGTGCCAGCAGCCATGGAGCGGGGGGGCCCGGAGAGCTGTTTTTT.

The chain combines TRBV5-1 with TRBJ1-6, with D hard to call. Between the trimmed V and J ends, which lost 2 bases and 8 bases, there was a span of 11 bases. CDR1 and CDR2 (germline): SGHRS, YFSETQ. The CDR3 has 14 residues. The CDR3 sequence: CASSLLDQDSPLHF. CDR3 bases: TGCGCCAGCAGCTTACTGGACCAAGATTCACCCCTCCACTTT.

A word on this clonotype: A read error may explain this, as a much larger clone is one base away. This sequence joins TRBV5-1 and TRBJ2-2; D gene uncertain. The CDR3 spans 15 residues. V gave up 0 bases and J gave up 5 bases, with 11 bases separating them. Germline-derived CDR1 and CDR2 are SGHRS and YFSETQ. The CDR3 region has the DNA TGCGCCAGCAGCTTGGGTGAGGCGCCTACCGGGGAGCTGTTTTTT. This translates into CASSLGEAPTGELFF.